This paragraph reports one TCR beta chain. Its target is unknown. This sample stems from a study of cytomegalovirus exposure and HLA in healthy donors. The study ran its PCR with 60 Vbeta and 13 Jbeta primers. The assay was immunoSEQ multiplex PCR, and TCRdb's table has in-frame clones only and misses some. The sample has some 85,000 clones; 78% are singletons. Overall study results and limits: The classifier was said to identify cytomegalovirus status with high specificity and sensitivity. Researchers had no immune exposure information except CMV serostatus available. Data from an earlier analysis indicated that most TCR beta V segments were productive either about 90% or about 30% of the time. Most likely, a cluster of highly shared sequence variants arose as a sequencing artifact.

CDR1 SQVTM and CDR2 ANQGSEA come from the germline V gene. The trim removed 4 bases at V and 6 bases at J, leaving 6 bases unmatched. The CDR3 is 15 amino acids. Sequencing input: PBMCs. V is TRBV29-1 and J is TRBJ2-2; 12 nucleotides match TRBD2. The origin of this receptor is a man aged 18-30 years in good health and CMV-seropositive. The DNA for the CDR3 is TGCAGCGTTGGGCTAGCGGGAGGGGATTCCGGGGAGCTGTTTTTT. Its protein is CSVGLAGGDSGELFF.